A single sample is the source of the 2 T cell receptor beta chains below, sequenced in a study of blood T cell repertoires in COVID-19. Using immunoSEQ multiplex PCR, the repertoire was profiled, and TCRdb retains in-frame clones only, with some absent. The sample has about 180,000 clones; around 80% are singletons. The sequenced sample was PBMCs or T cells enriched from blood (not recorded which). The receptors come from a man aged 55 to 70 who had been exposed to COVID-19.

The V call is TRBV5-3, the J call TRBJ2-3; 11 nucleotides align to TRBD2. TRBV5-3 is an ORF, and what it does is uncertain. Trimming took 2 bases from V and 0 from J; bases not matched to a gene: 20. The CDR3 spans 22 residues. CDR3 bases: TGTGCCAGAAGCTTTACGGTCCGTGAAGCTAGCGGGAGGTCGTCTAGCACAGATACGCAGTATTTT. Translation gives CARSFTVREASGRSSSTDTQYF.

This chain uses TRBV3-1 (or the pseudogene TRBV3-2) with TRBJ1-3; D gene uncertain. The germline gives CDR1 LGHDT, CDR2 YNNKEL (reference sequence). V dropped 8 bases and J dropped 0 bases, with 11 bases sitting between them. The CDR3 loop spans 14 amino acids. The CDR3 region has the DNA TGTGCCAGCTACCTCGGCGGCTCTGGAAACACCATATATTTT. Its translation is CASYLGGSGNTIYF.